These T cell receptor beta chains were read from a single sample in a study of blood T cell repertoires in COVID-19. Method: immunoSEQ multiplex PCR; TCRdb's copy keeps in-frame clones and lacks some. In the table there are almost 250,000 clones, roughly 91% of which are singletons. The specimen was PBMCs or T cells enriched from blood (not recorded which). The receptors stem from a woman aged 25 to 45 who had recovered from COVID-19. Both conserved end residues are trimmed from each CDR3. Each record gives: V gene, clone size, CDR3 protein. The size entry is marked missing in some rows and otherwise reads once, few, many or a size class.

TRBV28,.,ASSIGGYEQY
TRBV5-1,many,ASSLSGGYGYT
TRBV30,.,AWSSSRGEQF
TRBV6-4,.,ASRAQGASTDTQY
TRBV6-2/TRBV6-3,.,ASSWSGPETSYNYGYT
TRBV6-2/TRBV6-3,.,ASSAQGLEQY
TRBV24-1,.,ATRGTGDFYSTGELF
TRBV3-1/TRBV3-2,.,ASSQVSGDTEAF
TRBV2,.,ASNGRDRGPSYNEQF
TRBV4-3,.,ASSQDQGKTPRRFGYT
TRBV27,.,ASGLGGTANQPQH
TRBV18,.,ASSPLGRGRLNEQF
TRBV18,.,ASSQQAGDTQY
TRBV6-5,.,ASRRKGQGSYEQY
TRBV28,many,ASRSGQNNSPLH
TRBV18,.,ASSPPFRKQETQY
TRBV7-8,.,ASSLVLALGTDTQY
TRBV11-2,.,ASSSVRGNSGNTIY
TRBV19,.,ASSITGGAFGSGELF
TRBV19,.,ASSIDPQRDRKAF
TRBV5-8,.,ASSLGPIGASGYT
TRBV6-6,once,ASSPDRPNSNQPQH
TRBV5-4,.,ASSFWTASSGNTIY
TRBV5-1,once,ASSPGQGATGELF
TRBV28,.,ASILGQGGHSPLH
TRBV21-1,.,ASSPLRGRRQPQH
TRBV11-2,.,ASSTRDRPYNEQF
TRBV28,.,ASSLAGQVLNTEAF
TRBV7-9,.,ASVPSLGQSADTQY
TRBV7-7,few,ASSPDRAETQY
TRBV25-1,.,ASSRGTPGANVLT
TRBV7-2,.,ASSLSGVAGVVSYNEQF
TRBV29-1,.,SAWTGGGHEQY
TRBV5-8,.,ASRWTVLGNQPQH
TRBV28,.,ASSSPTLAGDIQY
TRBV24-1,.,ATSDSGLAEGRETQY
TRBV4-1,.,ASSPPAGYEAF
TRBV25-1,.,ASSRDTTYEQY
TRBV24-1,.,ATSDAGQSHGYT
TRBV7-9,.,ASSLVGEGASGNTIY
TRBV27,.,ASSRSGTGGYNSPLH
TRBV7-9,.,ASSLGRGMNSPLH
TRBV6-6,.,ASSSGQVSMNTEAF
TRBV4-2,.,ASSQEPQGGWETQY
TRBV5-5,.,ASSLGGTATDTQY